Each of the 27 T cell receptor beta chains below was sequenced from the same sample in a study of post-analysis software for immune sequencing data. Prepared TCR beta cDNA libraries contained unique molecular identifiers. A single record per CDR3 protein comes from TCRdb applying MiXCR to the PCR reads. The profile shows approximately 730,000 distinct CDR3 sequences, 30% of them singletons. Study findings and constraints: Roughly five TRBV segments appeared more often in patients than in controls, and TRBV5-6, TRBV5-1 and TRBV20-1 were among these.

These receptors have no identified antigens. The sample taken for sequencing was blood. The origin of the receptors is a girl aged 10 to 17 with multiple sclerosis.

This clonotype was counted at least ten times. J is TRBJ2-7 and V is TRBV5-5; D may be TRBD1 or TRBD2 (6 bases each). Trimming shortened V by 0 bases and J by 7 bases, and 8 bases separated the two germline ends. The germline V gene encodes CDR1 SGHKS and CDR2 YYEKEE (reference sequence). The CDR3 spans 12 residues. CDR3 loop: CASSLAGAEQYF. The CDR3 nucleotides read TGTGCCAGCAGCTTGGCGGGGGCTGAGCAGTACTTC. Variable domain in full (rest from reference TRBV5-5 and TRBJ2-7): DAGVTQSPTHLIKTRGQQVTLRCSPISGHKSVSWYQQVLGQGPQFIFQYYEKEERGRGNFPDRFSARQFPNYSSELNVNALLLGDSALYLCASSLAGAEQYFGPGTRLTVT.

This sequence joins TRBV12-3 or TRBV12-4 and TRBJ2-1; 15 bases are shared with TRBD2. CDR3 length: 15 residues. Trimming took 4 bases from V and 9 from J; bases not matched to a gene: 4. CDR3 amino acids: CASSWTSGRAFEQFF. Here the CDR3 DNA reads TGTGCCAGCAGTTGGACTAGCGGGAGGGCCTTTGAGCAGTTCTTC.

This clonotype was picked up a small number of times. The V gene is TRBV9, the J gene TRBJ1-5, with D perhaps matching TRBD1 (5 bases). Trimming stripped 4 bases from V and 13 bases from J, with 24 bases between. The CDR3 contains 15 residues. From germline, CDR1 is SGDLS and CDR2 YYNGEE. For the CDR3, the DNA is TGTGCCAGCAGCAATCACCCCGGGACGCTAGCAGAACAGCATTTT. Residues: CASSNHPGTLAEQHF.

This clonotype was seen only a few times. The chain couples TRBV20-1 to TRBJ1-5; the match to TRBD1 covers 7 bases. V shed 1 base and J 6 bases; nucleotides not matched to a gene: 6. The CDR3 loop spans 14 amino acids. Germline CDR1 reads DFQATT; CDR2 reads SNEGSKA (reference sequence). The CDR3 is CSARVQGGGQPQHF. The CDR3, as DNA: TGCAGTGCTAGAGTTCAAGGGGGCGGTCAGCCCCAGCATTTT.

This chain uses TRBV20-1 with TRBJ1-5, with 9 bases aligning to TRBD1. The CDR3 is 19 amino acids. V trimming: 0 bases; J trimming: 7 bases; junction bases outside the gene matches: 19. The germline V gene has CDR1 DFQATT and CDR2 SNEGSKA (reference sequence). The CDR3 nucleotides read TGCAGTGCTAGAGATCGTCGGGGACAGGGAGCGATGGAGAGACAGCCCCAGCATTTT. Translating it yields CSARDRRGQGAMERQPQHF.

This clonotype has a handful of counts. V usage is TRBV7-9 and J usage is TRBJ2-3; tentative D call: TRBD1 (6 bases). Germline CDR1 is SEHNR and CDR2 is FQNEAQ (reference sequence). The germline V and J ends were trimmed by 5 bases and 6 bases, with 18 bases remaining between them. The CDR3 has 15 residues. The CDR3 loop is CASSQTQGSLDTQYF. For the CDR3, the DNA is TGTGCCAGCAGCCAGACGCAGGGGTCCTTGGATACGCAGTATTTT. Combining the CDR3 with reference TRBV7-9 and TRBJ2-3 gives the whole variable domain DTGVSQNPRHKITKRGQNVTFRCDPISEHNRLYWYRQTLGQGPEFLTYFQNEAQLEKSRLLSDRFSAERPKGSFSTLEIQRTEQGDSAMYLCASSQTQGSLDTQYFGPGTRLTVL.

This clonotype has just one count. The chain uses TRBV7-9 and TRBJ2-1, with D possibly matching TRBD1 (5 bases). The CDR3 sequence is 14 residues long. CDR1 is SEHNR, CDR2 FQNEAQ, per germline (reference sequence). V was shortened by 4 bases and J by 7 bases, with 14 bases between the two germline ends. The CDR3 region has the DNA TGTGCCAGCAGCTGTTTCACAGGTCGGAATGAGCAGTTCTTC. This sequence encodes CASSCFTGRNEQFF. Using reference TRBV7-9 and TRBJ2-1 for the parts outside the CDR3, the full variable domain is DTGVSQNPRHKITKRGQNVTFRCDPISEHNRLYWYRQTLGQGPEFLTYFQNEAQLEKSRLLSDRFSAERPKGSFSTLEIQRTEQGDSAMYLCASSCFTGRNEQFFGPGTRLTVL.

The chain joins TRBV9 to TRBJ2-7; TRBD1 aligns across 7 bases. In germline, CDR1 is SGDLS, CDR2 YYNGEE. V lost 1 base to trimming and J lost 4 bases; unmatched junction nucleotides: 8. CDR3 length: 15 residues. The CDR3 bases are TGTGCCAGCAGCGTATACAGACAGGGCTCGTACGAGCAGTACTTC. Translated, it gives CASSVYRQGSYEQYF.

V is TRBV6-2 or TRBV6-3 and J is TRBJ2-1; the D is unclear. Germline V gene data show CDR1 as MNHEY and CDR2 as SVGEGT. CDR3 length: 13 amino acids. V was trimmed by 6 bases and J by 5 bases, leaving 11 bases between them. CDR3 loop: CASSSLVHNEQFF. The CDR3 nucleotides are TGTGCCAGCAGCTCCCTGGTCCACAATGAGCAGTTCTTC.

This clonotype has a handful of counts. The chain recombines TRBV4-1 with TRBJ1-1, with D uncertain. CDR3 size: 15 residues. The ends were cut back, 4 bases at V and 2 bases at J, with 14 bases in the middle. Germline lookup yields CDR1 MGHRA and CDR2 YSYEKL. CDR3 nucleotides: TGCGCCAGCAGCCCGGGGATTCAAGGTAACACTGAAGCTTTCTTT. The encoded protein is CASSPGIQGNTEAFF.

This clonotype occurred a few times. This chain uses TRBV7-2 with TRBJ2-4, with D perhaps matching TRBD2 (6 bases). Germline loops: CDR1 SGHTA, CDR2 FQGNSA. This CDR3 spans 13 amino acids. Trimming left V 8 bases short and J 7 bases short, with 15 bases between. The CDR3 spells CASGLPGRNIQYF. In DNA, the CDR3 is TGTGCCAGCGGCCTCCCAGGGAGGAACATTCAGTACTTC.

A single count supports this clonotype. The chain has TRBV20-1 and TRBJ2-7; tentatively, D is TRBD1 or TRBD2 (5 bases each). Germline V gives CDR1 DFQATT, CDR2 SNEGSKA (reference sequence). The CDR3 has 12 residues. V gave up 6 bases and J gave up 7 bases, with 16 bases separating them. CDR3 sequence reads: CSASAPWGEQYF. The CDR3 region has the DNA TGCAGTGCCTCGGCCCCGTGGGGGGAGCAGTACTTC.

The chain couples TRBV6-5 to TRBJ2-1; D tentatively reads TRBD1 or TRBD2 (5 bases each). The V gene lost 6 bases and the J gene lost 3 bases, with 15 bases spanning the gap. CDR1 MNHEY and CDR2 SVGAGI come from the germline V gene. CDR3 length: 15 residues. The CDR3: CASSYRDPGYNEQFF. The CDR3 region has the DNA TGTGCCAGCAGCTACCGGGACCCGGGCTACAATGAGCAGTTCTTC.

The chain couples TRBV29-1 to TRBJ2-5, with 7 bases lining up with TRBD2. The CDR3 has 16 amino acids. Trimming took 5 bases from V and 4 from J; bases not matched to a gene: 16. Per the germline V gene, CDR1 is SQVTM and CDR2 is ANQGSEA. CDR3 DNA sequence: TGCAGCGTTACCACACACCACGCGGGAGCTCCAGAGACCCAGTACTTC. It encodes CSVTTHHAGAPETQYF.

The genes are TRBV7-8 and TRBJ1-3, with TRBD1 as a possible D gene (5 bases). V lost 2 bases, J lost 3 bases, and 8 bases lay in between. The CDR3 length is 14 residues. Germline loops: CDR1 SGHVS, CDR2 FQNEAQ. The CDR3 region is CASSLRGDGNTIYF. CDR3 bases: TGTGCCAGCAGCTTAAGGGGAGATGGAAACACCATATATTTT.

This clonotype was detected only a few times. The chain recombines TRBV3-1 with TRBJ2-5; the match to TRBD2 covers 10 bases. The CDR3 is 14 residues long. The V gene end was trimmed by 3 bases and the J gene end by 4 bases; junction bases not matched to a gene: 2. Per the germline V gene, CDR1 is LGHDT and CDR2 is YNNKEL (reference sequence). The CDR3 here is CASSQIAGGETQYF. The CDR3 DNA reads TGTGCCAGCAGCCAGATAGCGGGGGGAGAGACCCAGTACTTC.

Note on this clonotype: The junction and the germline gene differ at one end; a read error may be behind it. The rearrangement links TRBV6-1 to TRBJ2-3, with 9 bases lining up with TRBD2. Looked up from germline, CDR1 is MNHNS and CDR2 is SASEGT. This CDR3 spans 14 amino acids. The CDR3 here is CASRRGGVTGTQYF. DNA for the CDR3: TGTGCCAGCAGGCGGGGGGGAGTCACAGGTACGCAGTATTTT.

The chain recombines TRBV6-6 with TRBJ1-5; D unclear. V lost 0 bases and J 1 base, leaving 7 bases between the germline ends. Germline CDR1 and CDR2: MNHNY and SVGAGI (reference sequence). CDR3 length: 15 amino acids. As DNA, the CDR3 is TGTGCCAGCAGTTACTCGAGTGACAGCAATCAGCCCCAGCATTTT. It translates to CASSYSSDSNQPQHF.

The chain recombines TRBV20-1 with TRBJ2-1; 7 bases align to TRBD2. With 8 bases clipped from V and 3 bases from J, the junction kept 13 bases outside the gene matches. The germline V gene has CDR1 DFQATT and CDR2 SNEGSKA (reference sequence). CDR3 length: 15 residues. In nucleotides, the CDR3 is TGCAGTACTCGCAGTCCAGCGGGAAACTACAATGAGCAGTTCTTC. Residues: CSTRSPAGNYNEQFF.

This clonotype was found many times. The chain combines TRBV9 with TRBJ2-3; no firm D call. Per germline, CDR1 SGDLS and CDR2 YYNGEE. V shed 0 bases and J shed 0 bases, with 8 bases lying between them. The CDR3 sequence is 15 residues long. The CDR3 sequence is CASSVGSGSTDTQYF. In nucleotides, the CDR3 is TGTGCCAGCAGCGTAGGTTCAGGCAGCACAGATACGCAGTATTTT.

This clonotype was observed a handful of times. The chain has TRBV6-2 or TRBV6-3 and TRBJ1-2; D gene ambiguous. Germline CDR1 is MNHEY and CDR2 is SVGEGT. V lost 2 bases and J 4 bases, leaving 11 bases between the germline ends. The CDR3 loop spans 14 amino acids. In DNA form, the CDR3 reads TGTGCCAGCAGTTACACGTTTGGGTCCTATGGCTACACCTTC. Translated: CASSYTFGSYGYTF.

This clonotype has a handful of counts. The CDR3 reads CASSPSRGAYGYTF. The CDR3 DNA sequence: TGCGCCAGCAGCCCAAGCAGGGGCGCCTATGGCTACACCTTC. The gene calls are TRBV4-1 and TRBJ1-2; tentatively, D is TRBD1 (6 bases). The CDR3 sequence is 14 residues long. Germline V gene sequence: CDR1 MGHRA, CDR2 YSYEKL. V was pared by 4 bases and J by 4 bases, with 13 bases between.

This chain connects TRBV27 to TRBJ2-2, with TRBD1 matching over 10 bases. The V segment lost 6 bases and the J segment 7 bases; nucleotides outside the gene matches: 8. The CDR3 sequence is 15 residues long. In germline, CDR1 is MNHEY, CDR2 SMNVEV (reference sequence). CDR3 sequence (DNA): TGTGCCAGCAGGTCGGGACAGGGGTTTGGCGGGGAGCTGTTTTTT. Translation: CASRSGQGFGGELFF.

This clonotype was found a few times. V is TRBV28 and J is TRBJ1-1; TRBD1 might be the D (6 bases). V was clipped by 6 bases and J by 0 bases, with 14 bases between them. Looked up from germline, CDR1 is MDHEN and CDR2 is SYDVKM. This CDR3 spans 15 amino acids. The CDR3 DNA reads as TGTGCCAGCAGCGCAGCACAGGGAATGAACACTGAAGCTTTCTTT. This sequence encodes CASSAAQGMNTEAFF.

This clonotype was counted many times. The rearrangement uses TRBV7-2 and TRBJ2-3; 12 bases align to TRBD2. The CDR3 runs 16 residues. CDR1 is SGHTA, CDR2 FQGNSA, per germline. V dropped 5 bases and J dropped 1; count of bases not matched to a gene: 4. The CDR3 DNA is TGTGCCAGCAGCCCAAGACTAGCGGGGGGCACAGATACGCAGTATTTT. It specifies CASSPRLAGGTDTQYF.

The chain uses TRBV6-2 or TRBV6-3 and TRBJ2-1; TRBD2 is a possible D gene (6 bases). The CDR3 spans 16 residues. Germline V gene sequence: CDR1 MNHEY, CDR2 SVGEGT. Trimming left V 2 bases short and J 2 bases short, with 13 bases between. The CDR3 nucleotides are TGTGCCAGCAGTTACGAGGCGGGAATGGCCTACAATGAGCAGTTCTTC. Encoded protein: CASSYEAGMAYNEQFF.

This clonotype showed up just a few times. The chain carries TRBV7-2 and TRBJ2-1; D not resolved. V was pared by 0 bases and J by 9 bases, with 9 bases between. From germline, CDR1 is SGHTA and CDR2 FQGNSA. The CDR3 has 13 residues. In nucleotides, the CDR3 is TGTGCCAGCAGCTTAGCACGCGCGATTGAGCAGTTCTTC. Translating it yields CASSLARAIEQFF.